Included here is one T cell receptor beta chain sequence, with context. There are a few counts of this clonotype. Its antigen is currently not known. Per-base quality was not reported, and no clone a single base away is much larger than it. The germline V gene supplies CDR1 SGDLS and CDR2 YYNGEE. V is pruned by 0 bases and J by 0 bases, leaving 8 bases of the junction without a gene match. Including cysteine and phenylalanine, the CDR3 has 17 amino acids. CDR3 DNA is the only sequence kept; it has 51 bases, read in frame from the first base. The method behind the library was 5' RACE. The listed sequencing device is Illumina HiSeq 2000. A universal primer binding site was introduced by template switching, and a unique molecular identifier was present in the final cDNA, enabling accurate counting of TCR cDNA molecules. Specific primers in the conserved constant-segment region were used to synthesize first-strand cDNA for the TCR alpha and beta chains. To control for contamination, every cDNA library was double barcoded, receiving both a SMART-Mk sample barcode and Illumina barcodes. TruSeq adapter sequences along with Illumina sample barcodes were introduced in two successive PCR steps. Sequencing of the TCR alpha and beta cDNA libraries was done on the Illumina HiSeq platform using custom primers. The original methods were these. Raw reads were processed with MiGEC to extract unique molecular identifiers, and MiXCR was used to determine CDR3 positions. For each individual, recombination models were inferred using an EM algorithm with the repgenHMM and IGoR tools. The analysis of shared clonotypes was done with the tcR package in R, with sharing normalized by the product of cloneset sizes. To study raw recombination free of thymic and clonal selection effects, out-of-frame nonproductive sequences were analyzed. The raw public data were reprocessed by TCRdb itself: fastp quality trimming at Q25, MiXCR clonotype calling, in-frame beta chains only. Under each unique CDR3 protein, matching rows form one entry showing the most common genes and DNA. The V and J calls, along with clone size, are taken from TCRdb and not from the paper's own processing. The sample profile shows some 660,000 distinct CDR3 sequences; roughly 8% of them were found once. Approximately 0.96% of the sample is in the top ten clones.

This sample is part of a study of identical twins (dated by TCRdb to the mid-2010s). About the investigation overall: TCR alpha and beta repertoires from monozygotic twins, unrelated adults of various ages and cord blood were deep-sequenced to test whether fetal clonotypes persist. Replicate twin experiments were performed at different times using different library preparation protocols to rule out contamination.

All donors were healthy Caucasians. Three pairs of female monozygotic twins, all aged roughly 18 to 29 years, were included in the twin cohort. Peripheral blood mononuclear cells were the source from which RNA for the TCR libraries was isolated. What the work shows at the level of the full study, not this receptor alone: Out-of-frame TCR alpha sharing in monozygotic twins was systematically underestimated by recombination models, whereas sharing between unrelated individuals was in agreement with the recombination models. Invariant T cells such as MAIT and iNKT could partly confound zero-insertion analyses, though diverse VJ usage argued against this for most clonotypes. Excess twin sharing in beta out-of-frame sequences was weaker because fewer shared sequences lowered the signal-to-noise ratio. Because the same donors could not be followed over many years, conclusions were based on cross-sectional statistical analysis. Compared with coincidental sharing between unrelated individuals, out-of-frame TCR alpha sequences shared between twins had an excess of sequences with low generation probability. Fewer insertions were carried by abundant cord blood beta clonotypes, a similar but weaker trend appeared in young adult naive repertoires, and no such trend appeared in memory repertoires.

The same specimen was also included in a second study, on yellow fever vaccine responses in identical twins. As noted in the second study: According to the authors, in identical twins the way T cells responded to vaccination appeared partly convergent and partly personalized. In the study, vaccine-responding T cell clones were precisely tracked in identical twins.

The TCR originated in a woman aged 18 to 35 in good health. Material for sequencing was PBMCs. The rearranged chain carries TRBV9 and TRBJ2-7; 8 middle bases align to TRBD2. The DNA sequence follows: TGTGCCAGCAGCGTAGCTAAATCCCTAGCGGGCTCCTACGAGCAGTACTTC. Its product reads: CASSVAKSLAGSYEQYF.